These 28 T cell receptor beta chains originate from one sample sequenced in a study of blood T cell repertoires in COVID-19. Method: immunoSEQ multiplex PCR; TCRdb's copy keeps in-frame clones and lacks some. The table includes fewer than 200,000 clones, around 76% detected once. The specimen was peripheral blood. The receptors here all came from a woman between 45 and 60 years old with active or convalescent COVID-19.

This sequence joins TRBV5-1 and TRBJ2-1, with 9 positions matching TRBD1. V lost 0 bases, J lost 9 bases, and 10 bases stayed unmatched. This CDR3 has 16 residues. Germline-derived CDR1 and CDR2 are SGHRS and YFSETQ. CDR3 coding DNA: TGCGCCAGCAGCTTGGAGGGACAGGGCGGATATAGTGAGCAGTTCTTC. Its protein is CASSLEGQGGYSEQFF.

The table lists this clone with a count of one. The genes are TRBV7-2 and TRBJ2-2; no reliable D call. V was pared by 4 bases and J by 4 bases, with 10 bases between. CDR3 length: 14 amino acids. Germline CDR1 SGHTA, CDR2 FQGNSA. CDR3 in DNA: TGTGCCAGCAGCTCCCGCGCGGCCACCGGGGAGCTGTTTTTT. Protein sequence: CASSSRAATGELFF.

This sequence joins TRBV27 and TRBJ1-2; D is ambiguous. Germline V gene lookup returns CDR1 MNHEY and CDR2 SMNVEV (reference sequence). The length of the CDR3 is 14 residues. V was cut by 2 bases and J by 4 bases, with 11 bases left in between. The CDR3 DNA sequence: TGTGCCAGCAGTTTAACCAGATCAAGCTATGGCTACACCTTC. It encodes CASSLTRSSYGYTF.

In nucleotides, the CDR3 is TGTGCCAGCAGTACCACAGGGGGCGCTCCCTACGAGCAGTACTTC. Translation: CASSTTGGAPYEQYF. The chain joins TRBV6-2 or TRBV6-3 to TRBJ2-7; 9 bases are shared with TRBD1. The ends lost 5 bases at V and 2 bases at J; junction bases unmatched: 7. Germline V CDR1 and CDR2: MNHEY, SVGEGT. The CDR3 sequence is 15 residues long.

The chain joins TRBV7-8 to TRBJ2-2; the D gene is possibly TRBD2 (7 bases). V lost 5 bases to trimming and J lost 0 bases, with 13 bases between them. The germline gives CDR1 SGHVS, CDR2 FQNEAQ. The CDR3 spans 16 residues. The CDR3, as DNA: TGTGCCAGCAGCCTAGGAGGGGGGGCGAACACCGGGGAGCTGTTTTTT. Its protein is CASSLGGGANTGELFF.

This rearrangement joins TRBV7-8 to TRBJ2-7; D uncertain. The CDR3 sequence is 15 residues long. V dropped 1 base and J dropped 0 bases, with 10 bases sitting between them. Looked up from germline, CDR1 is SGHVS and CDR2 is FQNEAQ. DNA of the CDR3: TGTGCCAGCAGCTTAGGGCCAGCGAGCTCCTACGAGCAGTACTTC. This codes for CASSLGPASSYEQYF.

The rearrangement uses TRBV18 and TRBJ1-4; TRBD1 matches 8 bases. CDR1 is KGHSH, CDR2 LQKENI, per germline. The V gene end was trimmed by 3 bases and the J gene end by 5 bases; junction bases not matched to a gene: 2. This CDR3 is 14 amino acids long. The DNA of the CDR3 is TGTGCCAGCTCACCGAGGACAGGGAATGAAAAACTGTTTTTT. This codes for CASSPRTGNEKLFF.

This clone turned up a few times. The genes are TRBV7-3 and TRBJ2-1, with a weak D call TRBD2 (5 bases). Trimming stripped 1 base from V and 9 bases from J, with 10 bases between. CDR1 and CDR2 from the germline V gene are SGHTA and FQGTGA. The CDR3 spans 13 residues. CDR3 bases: TGTGCCAGCAGCTTAAGGGGAGTCGGTGAGCAGTTCTTC. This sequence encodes CASSLRGVGEQFF.

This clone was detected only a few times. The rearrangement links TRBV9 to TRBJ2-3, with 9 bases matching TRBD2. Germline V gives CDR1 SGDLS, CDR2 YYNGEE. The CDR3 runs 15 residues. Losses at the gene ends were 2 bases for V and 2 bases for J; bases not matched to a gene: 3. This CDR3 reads CASSVSGGPTDTQYF. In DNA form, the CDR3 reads TGTGCCAGCAGCGTGAGCGGGGGGCCCACAGATACGCAGTATTTT.

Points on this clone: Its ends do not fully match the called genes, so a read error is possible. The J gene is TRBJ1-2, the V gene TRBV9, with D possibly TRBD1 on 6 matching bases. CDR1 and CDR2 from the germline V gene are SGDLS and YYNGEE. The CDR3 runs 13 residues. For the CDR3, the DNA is TGTGCCCGCAGCGGAGGGGGGGGCGATGGCTACACCTTC. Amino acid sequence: CARSGGGGDGYTF.

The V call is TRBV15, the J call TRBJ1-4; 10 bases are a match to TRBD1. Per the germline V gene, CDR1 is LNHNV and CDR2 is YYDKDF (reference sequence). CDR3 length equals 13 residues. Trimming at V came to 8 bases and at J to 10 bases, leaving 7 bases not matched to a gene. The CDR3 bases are TGTGCCACCGCCAAAGACAGGGGGCCAAAACTGTTTTTT. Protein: CATAKDRGPKLFF.

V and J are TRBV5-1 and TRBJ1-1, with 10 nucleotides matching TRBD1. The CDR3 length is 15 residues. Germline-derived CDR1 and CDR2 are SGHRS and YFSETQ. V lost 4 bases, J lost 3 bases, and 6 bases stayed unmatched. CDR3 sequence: CASSTRTGGDTEAFF. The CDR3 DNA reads TGCGCCAGCAGCACTCGGACAGGGGGAGACACTGAAGCTTTCTTT. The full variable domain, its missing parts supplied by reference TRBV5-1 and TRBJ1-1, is KAGVTQTPRYLIKTRGQQVTLSCSPISGHRSVSWYQQTPGQGLQFLFEYFSETQRNKGNFPGRFSGRQFSNSRSEMNVSTLELGDSALYLCASSTRTGGDTEAFFGQGTRLTVV.

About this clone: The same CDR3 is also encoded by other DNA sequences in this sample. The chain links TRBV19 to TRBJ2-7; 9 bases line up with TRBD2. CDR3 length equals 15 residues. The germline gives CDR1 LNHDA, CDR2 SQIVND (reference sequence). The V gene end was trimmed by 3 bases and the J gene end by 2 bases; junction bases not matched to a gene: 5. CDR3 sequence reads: CASSIKAGGPYEQYF. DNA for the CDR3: TGTGCCAGTAGTATCAAAGCGGGAGGCCCCTACGAGCAGTACTTC.

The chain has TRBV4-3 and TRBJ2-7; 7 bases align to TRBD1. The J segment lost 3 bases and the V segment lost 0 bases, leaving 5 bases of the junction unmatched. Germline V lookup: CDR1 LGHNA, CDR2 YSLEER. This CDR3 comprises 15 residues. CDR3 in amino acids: CASSQDYPGGYEQYF. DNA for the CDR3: TGCGCCAGCAGCCAAGATTACCCAGGGGGCTACGAGCAGTACTTC.

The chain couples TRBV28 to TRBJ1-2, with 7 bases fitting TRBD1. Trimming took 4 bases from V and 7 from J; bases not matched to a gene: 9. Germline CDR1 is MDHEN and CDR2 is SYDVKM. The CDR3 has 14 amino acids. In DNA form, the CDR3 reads TGTGCCAGCAGTTCCGGGACAGTTTCGATTGGCTACACCTTC. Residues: CASSSGTVSIGYTF.

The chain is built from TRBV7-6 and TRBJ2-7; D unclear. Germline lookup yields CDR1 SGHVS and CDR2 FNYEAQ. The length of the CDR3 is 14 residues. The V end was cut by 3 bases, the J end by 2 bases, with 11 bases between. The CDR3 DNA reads TGTGCCAGCAGCTTCGGTGACGGAGCCTACGAGCAGTACTTC. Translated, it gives CASSFGDGAYEQYF.

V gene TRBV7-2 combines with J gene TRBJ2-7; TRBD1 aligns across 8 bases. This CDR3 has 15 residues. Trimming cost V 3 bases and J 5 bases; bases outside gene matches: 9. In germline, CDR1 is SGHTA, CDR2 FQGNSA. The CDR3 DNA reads TGTGCCAGCAGCTTCAACAGGGGGTCCGGGAACGAGCAGTACTTC. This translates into CASSFNRGSGNEQYF. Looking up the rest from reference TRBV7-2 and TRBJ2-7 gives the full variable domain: GAGVSQSPSNKVTEKGKDVELRCDPISGHTALYWYRQSLGQGLEFLIYFQGNSAPDKSGLPSDRFSAERTGGSVSTLTIQRTQQEDSAVYLCASSFNRGSGNEQYFGPGTRLTVT.

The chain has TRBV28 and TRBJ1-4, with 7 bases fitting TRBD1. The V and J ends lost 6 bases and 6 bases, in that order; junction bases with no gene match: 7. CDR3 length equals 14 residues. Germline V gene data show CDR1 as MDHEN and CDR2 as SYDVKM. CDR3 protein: CASSRTGVHEKLFF. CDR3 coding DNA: TGTGCCAGCAGCCGTACAGGGGTGCATGAAAAACTGTTTTTT.

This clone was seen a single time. The CDR3 loop reads CASSKQDKQFF. The CDR3 DNA follows: TGTGCCAGCAGTAAACAGGACAAGCAGTTCTTC. The genes are TRBV7-9 and TRBJ2-1; weak D call: TRBD1 (5 bases). Germline CDR1 is SEHNR and CDR2 is FQNEAQ (reference sequence). V lost 6 bases to trimming and J lost 11 bases, with 11 bases between them. The CDR3 contains 11 residues.

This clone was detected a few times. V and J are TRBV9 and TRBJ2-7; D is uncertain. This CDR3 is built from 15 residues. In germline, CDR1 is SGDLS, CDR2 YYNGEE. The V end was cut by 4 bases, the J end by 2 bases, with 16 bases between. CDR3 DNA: TGTGCCAGCAGCCCGCAAACACGAACCGCCTACGAGCAGTACTTC. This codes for CASSPQTRTAYEQYF.

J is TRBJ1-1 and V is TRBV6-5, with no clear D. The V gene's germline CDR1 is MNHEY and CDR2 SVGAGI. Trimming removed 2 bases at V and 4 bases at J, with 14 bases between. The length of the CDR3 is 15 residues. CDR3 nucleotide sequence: TGTGCCAGCAGTTACGGCGGGGAAGTTGGCACTGAAGCTTTCTTT. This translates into CASSYGGEVGTEAFF.

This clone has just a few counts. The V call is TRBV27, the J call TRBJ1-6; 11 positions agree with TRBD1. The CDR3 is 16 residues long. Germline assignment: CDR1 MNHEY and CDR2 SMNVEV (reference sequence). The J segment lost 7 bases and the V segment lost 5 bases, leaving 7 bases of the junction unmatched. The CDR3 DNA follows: TGTGCCAGCAGTCGACGGACAGGGGGCCAGAATTCACCCCTCCACTTT. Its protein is CASSRRTGGQNSPLHF.

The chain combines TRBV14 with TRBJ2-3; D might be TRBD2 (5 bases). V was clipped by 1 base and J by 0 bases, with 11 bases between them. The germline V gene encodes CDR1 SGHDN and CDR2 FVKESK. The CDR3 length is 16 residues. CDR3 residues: CASSQAGLRSTDTQYF. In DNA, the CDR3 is TGTGCCAGCAGCCAAGCCGGACTCAGAAGCACAGATACGCAGTATTTT.

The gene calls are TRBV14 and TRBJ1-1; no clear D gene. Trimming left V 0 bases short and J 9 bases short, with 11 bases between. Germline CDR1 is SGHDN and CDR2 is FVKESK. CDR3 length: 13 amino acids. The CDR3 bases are TGTGCCAGCAGCCAAGAACAGACGGTTAAAGCTTTCTTT. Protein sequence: CASSQEQTVKAFF.

In DNA form, the CDR3 reads TGTGCCAGCAGTTTGGACACCTCCTCTCCTGAAGCTTTCTTT. Translated: CASSLDTSSPEAFF. This sequence joins TRBV6-1 and TRBJ1-1; D is possibly TRBD1 (5 bases). The CDR3 is 14 amino acids. CDR1 and CDR2 (germline): MNHNS, SASEGT. Trimming cost V 5 bases and J 6 bases, with 16 bases left between them.

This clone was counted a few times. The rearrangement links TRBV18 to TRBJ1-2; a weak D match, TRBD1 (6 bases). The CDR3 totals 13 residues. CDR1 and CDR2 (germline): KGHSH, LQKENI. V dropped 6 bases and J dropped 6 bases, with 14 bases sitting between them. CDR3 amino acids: CASSSGTSDGYTF. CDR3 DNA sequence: TGTGCCAGCTCCTCGGGGACATCCGATGGCTACACCTTC.

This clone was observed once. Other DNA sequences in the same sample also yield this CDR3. In DNA, the CDR3 is TGTGCCAGTAGTATGCAGGGAAACAGCAATCAGCCCCAGCATTTT. It codes for CASSMQGNSNQPQHF. The chain links TRBV19 to TRBJ1-5; the D gene is possibly TRBD1 (5 bases). Germline loops: CDR1 LNHDA, CDR2 SQIVND (reference sequence). The CDR3 runs to 15 residues. Trimming removed 3 bases from V and 1 base from J, with 10 bases in between.

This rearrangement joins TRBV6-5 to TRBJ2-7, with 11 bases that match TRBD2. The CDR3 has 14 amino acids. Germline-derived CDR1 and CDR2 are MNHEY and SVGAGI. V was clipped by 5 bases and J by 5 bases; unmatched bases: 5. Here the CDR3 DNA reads TGTGCCAGCAGTAGCATAGCGGGAGGGGACGAGCAGTACTTC. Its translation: CASSSIAGGDEQYF.